The rows below give T cell receptor beta chains drawn from one sample of a study of T cells in Graves' hyperthyroidism and ophthalmopathy. TCRdb redid the calling of the multiplex PCR reads with MiXCR, one entry per CDR3 protein. The top ten hold around 65% of the sample, which has about 270,000 distinct CDR3 sequences, around 20% seen once. The sequencing input was blood. All receptors come from a man between 25 and 39 years old with Graves' ophthalmopathy. CDR3s include the opening cysteine and the closing phenylalanine or tryptophan. The order of the fields is V gene, D gene, clone size, J gene, CDR3 protein, CDR3 DNA. D genes are given only for firm matches. For some rows the clone size is stated as once, few or many, or as a class when expanded; others skip it.

TRBV6-1,.,many,TRBJ2-7,CASSDNQRIEQYF,TGTGCCAGCAGTGACAACCAGAGGATCGAGCAGTACTTC
TRBV6-1,.,few,TRBJ1-4,CASSERGTATNEKLFF,TGTGCCAGCAGCGAACGGGGGACGGCAACTAATGAAAAACTGTTTTTT
TRBV5-1,TRBD2,.,TRBJ2-6,CASSSLAGGGANVLTF,TGCGCCAGCAGCTCGTTAGCGGGAGGAGGGGCCAACGTCCTGACTTTC
TRBV7-6,TRBD2,.,TRBJ2-1,CASSATSGRASEQFF,TGTGCCAGCAGCGCGACTAGCGGGAGGGCCAGTGAGCAGTTCTTC
TRBV18,TRBD1,few,TRBJ2-7,CASSRGTGGINEQYF,TGTGCCAGCTCACGAGGGACAGGGGGCATAAACGAGCAGTACTTC
TRBV14,.,.,TRBJ1-1,CASSRGLTGPWALNTEAFF,TGTGCCAGCAGCCGCGGCCTAACCGGGCCTTGGGCCCTGAACACTGAAGCTTTCTTT
TRBV5-8,.,.,TRBJ2-2,CASSLTVDTGELFF,TGTGCCAGCAGCTTGACAGTCGACACCGGGGAGCTGTTTTTT
TRBV7-6,.,.,TRBJ1-5,CASSPDAADYSNQPQHF,TGTGCCAGCAGCCCCGACGCGGCCGACTATAGCAATCAGCCCCAGCATTTT
TRBV7-9,.,many,TRBJ1-1,CASSPQRSSAEAFF,TGTGCCAGCAGCCCTCAGCGGTCAAGTGCTGAAGCTTTCTTT
TRBV20-1,TRBD1,.,TRBJ1-4,CSARKGQGNEKLFF,TGCAGTGCCAGAAAGGGACAGGGGAATGAAAAACTGTTTTTT
TRBV9,TRBD2,few,TRBJ2-7,CASSDLAGGGEQYF,TGTGCCAGCAGCGACCTAGCGGGAGGAGGCGAGCAGTACTTC
TRBV5-1,TRBD1,.,TRBJ2-7,CASSWGQGLDEQYF,TGCGCCAGCAGCTGGGGACAGGGTCTCGACGAGCAGTACTTC
TRBV20-1,.,.,TRBJ2-1,CSAGRGNEQFF,TGCAGTGCTGGGAGGGGGAATGAGCAGTTCTTC
TRBV28,TRBD2,many,TRBJ2-7,CASSLGRLAGWYEQYF,TGTGCCAGCAGTTTAGGGAGACTAGCGGGATGGTACGAGCAGTACTTC
TRBV11-3,TRBD2,.,TRBJ2-1,CASSFIAGVSRLFF,TGTGCCAGCAGCTTTATAGCGGGAGTTTCCAGGCTGTTCTTC
TRBV10-3,TRBD2,many,TRBJ2-5,CAIKREGGETQYF,TGTGCCATCAAACGGGAGGGAGGAGAGACCCAGTACTTC
TRBV12-3/TRBV12-4,.,few,TRBJ1-2,CASSLGFIRAYTF,TGTGCCAGCAGTTTAGGTTTTATCAGGGCCTACACCTTC
TRBV20-1,TRBD2,.,TRBJ2-1,CSASSPSGRKSEQFF,TGCAGTGCTAGCAGCCCTAGCGGGAGAAAGAGTGAGCAGTTCTTC
TRBV19,TRBD2,.,TRBJ2-3,CASTDPGAGVGDTQYF,TGTGCCAGTACCGACCCCGGAGCGGGAGTAGGGGATACGCAGTATTTT
TRBV28,.,many,TRBJ1-1,CASYGNTEAFF,TGTGCCTCCTACGGGAACACTGAAGCTTTCTTT
TRBV11-2,TRBD2,many,TRBJ2-1,CASSLGGTSGSNEQFF,TGTGCCAGCAGCTTAGGGGGGACTAGCGGGAGCAATGAGCAGTTCTTC
TRBV4-1,.,.,TRBJ2-7,CASSQDGALSYEQYF,TGCGCCAGCAGCCAAGACGGGGCTTTGTCCTACGAGCAGTACTTC
TRBV10-3,TRBD1,few,TRBJ2-7,CAISKDSGGDEQYF,TGTGCCATCAGCAAAGATTCAGGGGGCGACGAGCAGTACTTC
TRBV6-4,.,.,TRBJ1-1,CASSDGTGAFF,TGTGCCAGCAGTGACGGGACGGGAGCTTTCTTT
TRBV20-1,.,.,TRBJ1-5,CSALGGNGGNQPQHF,TGCAGTGCTCTCGGGGGGAACGGTGGCAATCAGCCCCAGCATTTT
TRBV28,.,.,TRBJ2-2,CASSSSGVRTGELFF,TGTGCCAGCAGTTCCTCAGGGGTTAGGACCGGGGAGCTGTTTTTT
TRBV11-2,TRBD2,many,TRBJ2-1,CASSAGLAASWEQFF,TGTGCCAGCAGCGCGGGGCTAGCGGCTTCGTGGGAGCAGTTCTTC
TRBV6-1,TRBD1,few,TRBJ1-4,CASSIDRGRSEKLFF,TGTGCCAGCAGCATCGACAGGGGAAGAAGTGAAAAACTGTTTTTT
TRBV5-5,TRBD1,many,TRBJ1-1,CASSPGGTGVGTEAFF,TGTGCCAGCAGCCCTGGCGGGACAGGGGTAGGGACTGAAGCTTTCTTT
TRBV3-1,.,many,TRBJ2-7,CASSYRPSYEQYF,TGTGCCAGCAGCTATCGACCTTCCTACGAGCAGTACTTC
TRBV27,.,many,TRBJ1-1,CASFPLFTSNTEAFF,TGTGCCAGCTTCCCCCTCTTTACTTCGAACACTGAAGCTTTCTTT
TRBV29-1,TRBD1,.,TRBJ2-5,CSLRSGQGGSETQYF,TGCAGCCTGAGGTCCGGACAGGGGGGTTCAGAGACCCAGTACTTC
TRBV11-3,.,many,TRBJ2-3,CASGFGGRTDTQYF,TGTGCCAGCGGTTTTGGGGGGCGCACAGATACGCAGTATTTT
TRBV5-8,.,many,TRBJ1-1,CASSPQQGITEAFF,TGTGCCAGCAGCCCGCAACAGGGAATAACTGAAGCTTTCTTT
TRBV6-1,.,.,TRBJ1-5,CASSERGRNQPQHF,TGTGCCAGCAGTGAGAGAGGGAGGAATCAGCCCCAGCATTTT
TRBV7-8,.,many,TRBJ2-6,CASSFRLPGPTRGANVLTF,TGTGCCAGCAGCTTCAGACTTCCGGGCCCCACCAGGGGGGCCAACGTCCTGACTTTC
TRBV20-1,TRBD1,few,TRBJ2-6,CSAKGQGSSGANVLTF,TGCAGTGCTAAAGGACAGGGGAGCTCTGGGGCCAACGTCCTGACTTTC
TRBV7-6,TRBD1,few,TRBJ2-7,CASSSTGTGGEQYF,TGTGCCAGCAGCTCAACCGGGACAGGGGGCGAGCAGTACTTC